This section outlines one T cell receptor beta chain sequence together with its context. Its antigen remains unknown. This sample was taken from a study of beta chain features in type 1 diabetes. Findings and limits, study-wide: A moderate, significant TCRB CDR3 shortening appeared in type 1 diabetes across four CD4+ subsets.

Since all of the isolated RNA was reverse transcribed, expressed TCRB transcripts were what got sequenced. The table came from immunoSEQ multiplex PCR; TCRdb's copy has only in-frame clones and leaves some out. The sample carries more than 150,000 clones, roughly 9% recorded once. Unmatched junction bases numbered 12, after V lost 1 base and J lost 8 bases. Germline CDR1 is SEHNR and CDR2 is FQNEAQ (reference sequence). The CDR3 loop spans 17 amino acids. Sequencing was done on a sample of central memory CD4+ T cells from blood. This clonotype was sampled from a young woman with type 1 diabetes. This chain connects TRBV7-9 to TRBJ2-1; 9 nucleotides agree with TRBD1. The DNA for the CDR3 is TGTGCCAGCAGCTTAGGTTCCGACAGGGGGTGGGATGATGAGCAGTTCTTC. Its translation is CASSLGSDRGWDDEQFF.